The clone carrying this T cell receptor (beta chain) was detected only a few times. This record comes from a study of T cells in Graves' hyperthyroidism and ophthalmopathy. Study at large: Prior to any treatment, at the point of initial diagnosis, peripheral blood was collected.

There were TCR beta CDR3 regions amplified from RNA transcripts. The TCR CDR3 was amplified in a first-round RT-PCR using the HTBI primer set. TCRdb re-derived calls from the multiplex PCR reads in MiXCR, one entry per CDR3 protein. The sample consists of under 200,000 distinct CDR3 sequences, over 8% of them appearing once. Germline CDR1 and CDR2: LGHNA and YNFKEQ. This CDR3 is 15 amino acids long. Trimming took off 0 bases at V and 9 bases at J, with 16 bases between the two ends. The rearrangement links TRBV4-2 to TRBJ2-3; D may match TRBD1 or TRBD2 (5 bases each). Sequenced: blood. This clonotype was obtained from a woman younger than 30 with Graves' hyperthyroidism that later progressed to Graves' ophthalmopathy. The CDR3 spells CASSQEGSRVYTQYF. DNA of the CDR3: TGTGCCAGCAGCCAAGAGGGGAGCAGGGTATACACGCAGTATTTT.